This record looks at one T cell receptor (beta chain) sequence and its context. This entry is derived from a study of blood T cell repertoires in COVID-19. Study context: COVID-19 samples from acute and convalescent phases originated in the United States, Italy and Spain. The analysed material was cDNA or gDNA that came from T cells, B-cell-depleted T cells, or PBMCs.

In the authors' workflow: Estimated nucleated cell counts came from reference gene primer amplification. Generated by immunoSEQ multiplex PCR, the TCRdb table keeps only in-frame clones and is missing some. The D gene and trimming were derived from the DNA, and the V and J assignments and clone size from that table. Altogether some 20,000 clones are present, roughly 89% being singletons, with the ten largest covering around 10%. This sequence originates from a human donor in a cohort sampled during active COVID-19. The sequenced sample was peripheral blood.

CDR3 sequence (DNA): TGTGCCAGCAATTTCCGGGACAAGAACACCGGGGAGCTGTTTTTT. Amino acids: CASNFRDKNTGELFF. The chain has TRBV9 and TRBJ2-2, with D possibly TRBD1 on 6 matching bases. V shed 6 bases and J shed 1 base, with 13 bases lying between them. Germline V gives CDR1 SGDLS, CDR2 YYNGEE. This CDR3 is built from 15 residues. Full variable domain (rest looked up from reference TRBV9 and TRBJ2-2): DSGVTQTPKHLITATGQRVTLRCSPRSGDLSVYWYQQSLDQGLQFLIQYYNGEERAKGNILERFSAQQFPDLHSELNLSSLELGDSALYFCASNFRDKNTGELFFGEGSRLTVL.